These 27 T cell receptor beta chains came from one sample sequenced in a study of cytotoxic CD8 clonotypes in ibrutinib-treated CLL. Using immunoSEQ multiplex PCR, the repertoire was profiled, and TCRdb retains in-frame clones only, with some absent. This repertoire shows 100,000 to 150,000 clones, 75% to 90% found once; its top ten account for under 2.5%. The sequencing used PBMCs, collected after 24 months of ibrutinib treatment. Receptors were obtained from a human donor with chronic lymphocytic leukemia.

The chain carries TRBV7-6 and TRBJ2-5; TRBD1 might be the D (6 bases). With 4 bases removed from V and 2 bases from J, the gap between germline ends came to 8 bases. The CDR3 has 13 residues. The germline V gene encodes CDR1 SGHVS and CDR2 FNYEAQ. This chain's CDR3 is CASSSGTQETQYF. DNA for the CDR3: TGTGCCAGCAGCTCCGGGACACAAGAGACCCAGTACTTC.

The genes are TRBV15 and TRBJ2-3; maybe TRBD1 (5 bases). CDR3 length equals 16 residues. Germline loops: CDR1 LNHNV, CDR2 YYDKDF (reference sequence). The V gene lost 1 base and the J gene lost 1 base, with 12 bases spanning the gap. The CDR3 DNA follows: TGTGCCACCAGCAGAGTAAGGGGTACGGGCACAGATACGCAGTATTTT. It encodes CATSRVRGTGTDTQYF.

The rearrangement links TRBV19 to TRBJ2-3; D may correspond to TRBD1 or TRBD2 (6 bases each). The CDR3 runs to 15 residues. V lost 6 bases to trimming and J lost 6 bases, with 19 bases between them. CDR1 is LNHDA, CDR2 SQIVND, per germline (reference sequence). CDR3 sequence (DNA): TGTGCCAGTAGCCGAGGGGGGAGAAGGAGCGATACGCAGTATTTT. This sequence encodes CASSRGGRRSDTQYF.

The gene calls are TRBV5-8 and TRBJ1-1; D is perhaps TRBD1 (5 bases). Per germline, CDR1 SGHTS and CDR2 YDEGEE. V dropped 1 base and J dropped 5 bases, with 15 bases sitting between them. The CDR3 spans 15 residues. The CDR3 DNA sequence: TGTGCCAGCAGCTTGTTCGGGGGGAGGTGGACTGAAGCTTTCTTT. Protein sequence: CASSLFGGRWTEAFF.

The chain links TRBV10-3 to TRBJ1-2; 7 bases agree with TRBD1. V shed 6 bases and J 2 bases; nucleotides not matched to a gene: 15. The CDR3 runs 17 residues. Germline loops: CDR1 ENHRY, CDR2 SYGVKD. This CDR3 is CAIRNRGRSVANYGYTF. CDR3 bases: TGTGCCATCAGAAACAGGGGCCGGTCCGTTGCCAACTATGGCTACACCTTC.

The chain recombines TRBV7-9 with TRBJ2-5; a weak D match, TRBD2 (6 bases). The V and J ends lost 5 bases and 1 base respectively, with 20 bases between them. The CDR3 consists of 17 residues. CDR1 SEHNR and CDR2 FQNEAQ come from the germline V gene (reference sequence). The CDR3 loop is CASSPRWGGTIQETQYF. The CDR3 nucleotides read TGTGCCAGCAGCCCTCGCTGGGGCGGGACGATCCAAGAGACCCAGTACTTC.

The CDR3 DNA follows: TGTGCCAGCAGTTACAAGGGGTCCAGGTCCTACAATGAGCAGTTCTTC. Protein product: CASSYKGSRSYNEQFF. J is TRBJ2-1 and V is TRBV6-5, with a tentative D call TRBD1 (5 bases). Trimming shortened V by 2 bases and J by 1 base, and 12 bases separated the two germline ends. The CDR3 has 16 amino acids. Germline CDR1 MNHEY, CDR2 SVGAGI.

The chain combines TRBV19 with TRBJ2-7, with D hard to call. Trimming removed 4 bases from V and 1 base from J, with 17 bases in between. The CDR3 consists of 16 residues. Per germline, CDR1 LNHDA and CDR2 SQIVND (reference sequence). The CDR3 spells CASSTYSSYVSYEQYF. For the CDR3, the DNA is TGTGCCAGTAGTACGTACTCCTCCTACGTGTCCTACGAGCAGTACTTC.

The genes are TRBV4-2 and TRBJ2-3, with D maybe TRBD2 (5 bases). The V gene lost 1 base and the J gene lost 5 bases, with 19 bases spanning the gap. The CDR3 runs 17 residues. Germline V lookup: CDR1 LGHNA, CDR2 YNFKEQ. The CDR3 spells CASSQGALGASGDTQYF. CDR3 DNA: TGTGCCAGCAGCCAAGGGGCCCTTGGCGCGAGCGGAGATACGCAGTATTTT.

This CDR3 is CASSIGLHRGPNQPQHF. CDR3 DNA sequence: TGTGCCAGTAGTATCGGATTACACAGGGGCCCCAATCAGCCCCAGCATTTT. The chain recombines TRBV19 with TRBJ1-5, with TRBD1 matching 7 bases. CDR1 is LNHDA, CDR2 SQIVND, per germline (reference sequence). CDR3 length equals 17 residues. The junction had 11 bases not matched to a gene; V was cut back by 3 bases and J by 3 bases. Together with reference TRBV19 and TRBJ1-5, the CDR3 gives the full variable domain: DGGITQSPKYLFRKEGQNVTLSCEQNLNHDAMYWYRQDPGQGLRLIYYSQIVNDFQKGDIAEGYSVSREKKESFPLTVTSAQKNPTAFYLCASSIGLHRGPNQPQHFGDGTRLSIL.

V gene TRBV5-1 combines with J gene TRBJ2-5; 7 nucleotides agree with TRBD1. With 3 bases clipped from V and 5 bases from J, the junction kept 10 bases outside the gene matches. Per the germline V gene, CDR1 is SGHRS and CDR2 is YFSETQ. The CDR3 is made up of 15 amino acids. CDR3: CASSYTTGYTETQYF. Here the CDR3 DNA reads TGCGCCAGCAGCTACACGACAGGGTATACGGAGACCCAGTACTTC.

V usage is TRBV7-8 and J usage is TRBJ2-7; 12 positions agree with TRBD1. The germline V gene has CDR1 SGHVS and CDR2 FQNEAQ. With V trimmed by 3 bases and J by 7 bases, 4 bases remained unmatched. The CDR3 has 14 amino acids. CDR3 coding DNA: TGTGCCAGCAGCTTGAAGGGACAGGGGGCAGAGCAGTACTTC. This encodes CASSLKGQGAEQYF.

The chain links TRBV9 to TRBJ1-6; tentative D call: TRBD1 (6 bases). The CDR3 is made up of 13 amino acids. In germline, CDR1 is SGDLS, CDR2 YYNGEE. V dropped 4 bases and J dropped 13 bases, with 15 bases sitting between them. The CDR3 sequence is CASSTKQGLPLHF. In DNA, the CDR3 is TGTGCCAGCAGCACGAAACAGGGATTGCCCCTCCACTTT.

The chain employs TRBV6-5 and TRBJ2-7; the D gene is possibly TRBD1 (6 bases). The CDR3 contains 13 residues. Germline assignment: CDR1 MNHEY and CDR2 SVGAGI. The ends were cut back, 2 bases at V and 4 bases at J, with 9 bases in the middle. Here the CDR3 DNA reads TGTGCCAGCAGTTACACAGGGTGGTACGAGCAGTACTTC. This translates into CASSYTGWYEQYF.

The gene calls are TRBV9 and TRBJ2-3, with 10 positions matching TRBD2. The V gene end was trimmed by 3 bases and the J gene end by 2 bases; junction bases not matched to a gene: 3. Germline V gene sequence: CDR1 SGDLS, CDR2 YYNGEE. CDR3 length: 15 residues. CDR3 nucleotides: TGTGCCAGCAGCGCAGGGACTAGCGACACAGATACGCAGTATTTT. This codes for CASSAGTSDTDTQYF. Together with reference TRBV9 and TRBJ2-3, the CDR3 gives the full variable domain: DSGVTQTPKHLITATGQRVTLRCSPRSGDLSVYWYQQSLDQGLQFLIQYYNGEERAKGNILERFSAQQFPDLHSELNLSSLELGDSALYFCASSAGTSDTDTQYFGPGTRLTVL.

This chain joins TRBV28 and TRBJ1-2; 7 bases fit TRBD1. The ends lost 5 bases at V and 8 bases at J; junction bases unmatched: 8. This CDR3 is 13 amino acids long. CDR1 MDHEN and CDR2 SYDVKM come from the germline V gene. The chain's CDR3 is CASSLPTGRGYTF. CDR3 bases: TGTGCCAGCAGTCTCCCGACAGGGCGCGGCTACACCTTC.

The rearrangement uses TRBV10-3 and TRBJ2-4, with a weak D call TRBD2 (7 bases). Germline CDR1 and CDR2: ENHRY and SYGVKD. The CDR3 sequence is 14 residues long. CDR3 nucleotides: TGTCCTGGGAGGGGGGTACGAGCCAAAAACATTCAGTACTTC. Its protein product is CPGRGVRAKNIQYF.

This chain uses TRBV21-1 with TRBJ1-1; the D call of TRBD1 is as the table states it, not checked on the DNA. TRBV21-1 is given as a pseudogene. The CDR3 spans 15 residues. As DNA, the CDR3 is TGTGCCAGCAGCACCGACAGCAACTTGAACACTGAAGCTTTCTTT. This encodes CASSTDSNLNTEAFF.

The V and J genes are TRBV5-1 and TRBJ2-1; D ambiguous. CDR1 and CDR2 from the germline V gene are SGHRS and YFSETQ. The ends were cut back, 3 bases at V and 9 bases at J, with 10 bases in the middle. This CDR3 region has 12 residues. The CDR3 protein is CASSYSVGEQFF. CDR3 coding DNA: TGCGCCAGCAGCTACTCCGTCGGTGAGCAGTTCTTC.

The chain has TRBV19 and TRBJ1-2, with 11 bases lining up with TRBD1. Germline CDR1 reads LNHDA; CDR2 reads SQIVND (reference sequence). There are 17 residues in the CDR3. The trim removed 5 bases at V and 2 bases at J, leaving 10 bases unmatched. CDR3 loop: CASSPSGTGGGNYGYTF. The CDR3 DNA is TGTGCCAGTAGTCCGTCCGGGACAGGGGGGGGAAACTATGGCTACACCTTC.

The V and J genes are TRBV28 and TRBJ1-1, with TRBD1 matching over 10 bases. CDR1 and CDR2 (germline): MDHEN, SYDVKM. The CDR3 consists of 15 residues. V lost 5 bases to trimming and J lost 3 bases; unmatched junction nucleotides: 6. The CDR3 nucleotides read TGTGCCAGCAGTCGAGGGGGGACAGGGGACACTGAAGCTTTCTTT. This codes for CASSRGGTGDTEAFF.

This chain links TRBV28 with TRBJ1-2; TRBD1 agrees at 10 bases. Germline V lookup: CDR1 MDHEN, CDR2 SYDVKM. The CDR3 runs to 16 residues. The V and J ends lost 1 base and 6 bases, in that order; junction bases with no gene match: 8. CDR3 bases: TGTGCCAGCAGTTTATTCACCGGGACAGGGGTGGATGGCTACACCTTC. This gives the protein CASSLFTGTGVDGYTF.

The chain recombines TRBV4-1 with TRBJ1-5, with D perhaps matching TRBD1 (5 bases). Looked up from germline, CDR1 is MGHRA and CDR2 is YSYEKL. The CDR3 runs 17 residues. Trimming took 1 base from V and 2 from J, leaving 15 bases between them. The CDR3 DNA sequence: TGCGCCAGCAGCCAAGGTATCAAGGGGATAGGCAATCAGCCCCAGCATTTT. Residues: CASSQGIKGIGNQPQHF.

The chain links TRBV19 to TRBJ1-5; TRBD1 is a possible D gene (5 bases). CDR3 length: 18 residues. Germline assignment: CDR1 LNHDA and CDR2 SQIVND (reference sequence). Trimming took 6 bases from V and 1 from J, leaving 22 bases between them. The CDR3 nucleotides are TGTGCCAGTAGCCTAAAGGACACTCGAGCGGGGAGCAATCAGCCCCAGCATTTT. This codes for CASSLKDTRAGSNQPQHF.

This chain uses TRBV18 with TRBJ1-1; D perhaps matches TRBD1 (5 bases). From germline, CDR1 is KGHSH and CDR2 LQKENI. The V and J ends lost 3 bases and 4 bases respectively, with 12 bases between them. The length of the CDR3 is 14 residues. The CDR3, as DNA: TGTGCCAGCTCACCGGCGGTTGGGGGCACTGAAGCTTTCTTT. This gives the protein CASSPAVGGTEAFF.

The chain uses TRBV10-3 and TRBJ1-6; possibly TRBD1 for D (6 bases). Germline V lookup: CDR1 ENHRY, CDR2 SYGVKD. CDR3 length: 12 amino acids. V lost 10 bases and J 7 bases, leaving 11 bases between the germline ends. The CDR3 sequence is CATGGENSPLHF. The CDR3 nucleotides read TGTGCCACCGGGGGCGAAAATTCACCCCTCCACTTT.

The chain employs TRBV4-1 and TRBJ2-7; D ambiguous. Germline lookup yields CDR1 MGHRA and CDR2 YSYEKL. V was shortened by 1 base and J by 0 bases, with 16 bases between the two germline ends. The CDR3 covers 17 residues. The CDR3 coding sequence is TGCGCCAGCAGCCAAGGGACCACGAGAGGCTACTCCTACGAGCAGTACTTC. It codes for CASSQGTTRGYSYEQYF.